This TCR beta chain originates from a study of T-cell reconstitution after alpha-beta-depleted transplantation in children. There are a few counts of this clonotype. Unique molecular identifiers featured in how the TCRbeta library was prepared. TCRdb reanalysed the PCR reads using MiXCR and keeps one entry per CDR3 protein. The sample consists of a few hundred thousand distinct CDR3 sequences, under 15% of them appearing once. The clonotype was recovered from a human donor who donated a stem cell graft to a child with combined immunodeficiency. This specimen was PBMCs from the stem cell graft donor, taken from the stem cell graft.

CDR3 amino acids: CASSPKWRGSYNEQFF. The CDR3, as DNA: TGTGCCAGCAGCCCCAAATGGCGGGGGTCCTACAATGAGCAGTTCTTC. The J gene is TRBJ2-1, the V gene TRBV11-3; 7 bases are a match to TRBD2. Germline loops: CDR1 SGHNT, CDR2 YENEEA. The CDR3 is 16 amino acids. With 5 bases clipped from V and 1 base from J, the junction kept 8 bases outside the gene matches.